This T cell receptor beta chain was identified in a study of cytotoxic CD8 clonotypes in ibrutinib-treated CLL. Background on the study: The cohort had over ten relapsed/refractory and around 15 treatment-naive patients, some 18 IGHV unmutated.

This clone was counted a single time. What it recognizes is unknown. This CDR3 spans 14 amino acids. Per the germline V gene, CDR1 is LGHNA and CDR2 is YNFKEQ. Trimming pared 3 bases from V and 6 bases from J, leaving 15 bases between. Overall study findings and caveats: At ibrutinib response, clonality increased, and at progression it declined back toward baseline. Sustained-remission patients were sampled at one set of times and progressing patients at different ones.

Sequencing used immunoSEQ multiplex PCR; TCRdb keeps in-frame clones, though not all of them. Of about 130,000 clones detected, 79% appear once; the ten largest clones hold 9.5% to 15%. The specimen comprised PBMCs, sampled after 12 months of ibrutinib treatment. The chain has TRBV4-2 and TRBJ2-7; maybe TRBD2 (6 bases). The TCR sequence derives from a human donor with chronic lymphocytic leukemia. CDR3 in amino acids: CASSHRRGSVEQYF. CDR3 nucleotide sequence: TGTGCCAGCAGCCATCGCCGGGGGTCCGTCGAGCAGTACTTC.